This TCR beta chain was recovered during a study of shared clonotypes between healthy human individuals. The wider study: Per-donor plates numbered three CD4 naive, three CD4 memory, two CD8 naive and one CD8 memory.

Data came from immunoSEQ multiplex PCR; TCRdb stores just in-frame clones and leaves some out. In the table there are some 2,000,000 clones, 90% to 97% of which are singletons. This CDR3 is built from 15 residues. Germline-derived CDR1 and CDR2 are MNHNY and SVGAGI (reference sequence). V dropped 10 bases and J dropped 0 bases, with 16 bases sitting between them. The clonotype originates from a man aged 18 to 29 in good health. The specimen was naive CD4+ T cells sorted from blood. Subset defined: CD45RA+ positively selected. V and J are TRBV6-6 and TRBJ1-3; perhaps TRBD1 as D (6 bases). The CDR3 DNA is TGTGCCACCGACGGACAGCCTCTCTCTGGAAACACCATATATTTT. It specifies CATDGQPLSGNTIYF.